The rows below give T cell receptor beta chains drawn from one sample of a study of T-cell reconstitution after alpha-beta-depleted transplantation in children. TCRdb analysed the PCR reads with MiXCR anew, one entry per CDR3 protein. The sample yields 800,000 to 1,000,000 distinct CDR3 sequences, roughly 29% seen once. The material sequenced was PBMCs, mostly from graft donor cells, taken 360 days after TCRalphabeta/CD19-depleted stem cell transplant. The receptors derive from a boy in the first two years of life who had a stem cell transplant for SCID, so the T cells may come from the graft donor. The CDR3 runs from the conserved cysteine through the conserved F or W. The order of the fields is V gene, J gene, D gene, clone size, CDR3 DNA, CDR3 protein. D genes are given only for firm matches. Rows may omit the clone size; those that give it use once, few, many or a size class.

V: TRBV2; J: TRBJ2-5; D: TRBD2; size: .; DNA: TGTGCCAGCAGACCTAGCGGCGGGGAGACCCAGTACTTC; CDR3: CASRPSGGETQYF
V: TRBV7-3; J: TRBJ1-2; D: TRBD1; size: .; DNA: TGTGCCAGCAGGTTAACGAGGGAGGGGGCGAAGAGAGGCTACACCTTC; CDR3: CASRLTREGAKRGYTF
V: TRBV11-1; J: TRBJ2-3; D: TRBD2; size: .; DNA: TGTGCCAGCAGCTTGGTACTAGCGGGGGGGAGGGACACAGATACGCAGTATTTT; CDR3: CASSLVLAGGRDTDTQYF
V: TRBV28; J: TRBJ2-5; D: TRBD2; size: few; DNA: TGTGCCAGCAGTCTCCTAATTGCGGGAGCAAAGACCCAGTACTTC; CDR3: CASSLLIAGAKTQYF
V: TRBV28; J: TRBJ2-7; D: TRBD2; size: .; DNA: TGTGCCAGCAGCAAAGGACTAGCGGGGGGTCAGATCTACGAGCAGTACTTC; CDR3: CASSKGLAGGQIYEQYF
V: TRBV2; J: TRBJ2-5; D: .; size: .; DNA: TGTGCCAGCAAGGGAGGGGGGCCGGCCCCTAGACCCTACTTC; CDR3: CASKGGGPAPRPYF
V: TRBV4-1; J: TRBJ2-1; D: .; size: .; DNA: TGCGCCAGCAGCCAAGTGACCGATCCTTCCAATGAGCAGTTCTTC; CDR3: CASSQVTDPSNEQFF
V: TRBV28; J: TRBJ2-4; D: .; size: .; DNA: TGTGCCAGCAGCCCCAGGACAACCATTCAGTACTTC; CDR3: CASSPRTTIQYF
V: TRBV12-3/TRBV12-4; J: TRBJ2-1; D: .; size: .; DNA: TGTGCCAGCAGTACCACTTGGGCCCAGCAGTTCTTC; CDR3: CASSTTWAQQFF
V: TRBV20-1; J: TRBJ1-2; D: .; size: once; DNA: TGCAGTGCCTCAGGTTTCGGAATTCGCAACTATGGCTACACCTTC; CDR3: CSASGFGIRNYGYTF
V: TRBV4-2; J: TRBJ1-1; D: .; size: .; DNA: TGTGCCAGCAGCCCCGAGAGACGTAACACTGAAGCTTTCTTT; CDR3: CASSPERRNTEAFF
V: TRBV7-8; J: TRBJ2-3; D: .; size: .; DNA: TGTGCCAGCAGCTACCGGTCCCGTATCGGGACAGATACGCAGTATTTT; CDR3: CASSYRSRIGTDTQYF
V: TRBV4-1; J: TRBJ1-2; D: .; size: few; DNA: TGCGCCAGCAGCCAAGCAGGAGTGAATGGCTACACCTTC; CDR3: CASSQAGVNGYTF
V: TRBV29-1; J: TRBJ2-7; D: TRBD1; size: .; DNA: TGCAGCGCCCACCCTGGGACAGGGGTGGAGCAGTACTTC; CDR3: CSAHPGTGVEQYF
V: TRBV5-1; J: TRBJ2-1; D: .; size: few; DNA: TGCGCCAGCAGCTTGTTCGGGGAGGGGGTCAATGAGCAGTTCTTC; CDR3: CASSLFGEGVNEQFF
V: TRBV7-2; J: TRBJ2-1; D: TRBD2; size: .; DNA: TGTGCCAGCAGCCCCCGGACTAGCGTGGGAATTGAGCAGTTCTTC; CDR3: CASSPRTSVGIEQFF
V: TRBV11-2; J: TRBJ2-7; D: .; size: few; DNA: TGTGCCAGCAGCTTAACAGGGACTCCCGGCTACGAGCAGTACTTC; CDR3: CASSLTGTPGYEQYF
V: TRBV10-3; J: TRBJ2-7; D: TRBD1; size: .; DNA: TGTGCCATCAGTGGGACAGGGAACGGCGAGCAGTACTTC; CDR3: CAISGTGNGEQYF
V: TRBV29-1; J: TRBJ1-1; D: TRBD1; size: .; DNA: TGCAGTGGGACAGCGACGAACACTGAAGCTTTCTTT; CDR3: CSGTATNTEAFF
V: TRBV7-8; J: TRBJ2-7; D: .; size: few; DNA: TGTGCCAGCAGTCGACCCCATCAGGGATCCGAGCAGTACTTC; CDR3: CASSRPHQGSEQYF
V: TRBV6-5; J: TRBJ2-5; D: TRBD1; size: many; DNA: TGTGCCAGCAGTTTCTCGGGACAGGGACGGGAGACCCAGTACTTC; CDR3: CASSFSGQGRETQYF
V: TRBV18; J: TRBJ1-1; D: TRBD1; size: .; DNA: TGTGCCAGCTCACCACTCGGACAGGGTGGCACTGAAGCTTTCTTT; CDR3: CASSPLGQGGTEAFF
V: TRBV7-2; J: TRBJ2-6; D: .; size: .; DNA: TGTGCCAGCAGCTTATTAGCCCCGAGCTCTGGGGCCAACGTCCTGACTTTC; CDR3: CASSLLAPSSGANVLTF
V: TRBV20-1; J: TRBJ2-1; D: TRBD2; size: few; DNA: TGCAGTGCTCCTGTAGCGGGGGTCAACAATGAGCAGTTCTTC; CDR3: CSAPVAGVNNEQFF
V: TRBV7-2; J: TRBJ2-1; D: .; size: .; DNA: TGTGCCAGCAGCAAATGGACAGTCTACAATGAGCAGTTCTTC; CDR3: CASSKWTVYNEQFF
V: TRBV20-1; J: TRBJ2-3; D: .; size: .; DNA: TGCAGTGCTAGAGCCCCACTAGGAGATACGCAGTATTTT; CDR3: CSARAPLGDTQYF
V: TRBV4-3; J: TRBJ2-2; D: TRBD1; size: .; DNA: TGCGCCAGCAGCCAAGATTCTCGTATAGGACAGGCGAACACCGGGGAGCTGTTTTTT; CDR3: CASSQDSRIGQANTGELFF
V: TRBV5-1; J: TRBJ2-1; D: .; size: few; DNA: TGCGCCAGCAGCTTGGCCCGCGGCAGGGGCGTGGATGAGCAGTTCTTC; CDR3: CASSLARGRGVDEQFF
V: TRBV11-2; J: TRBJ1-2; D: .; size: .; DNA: TGTGCCAGTAGCCAGACAGACTTTAATGGCTACACCTTC; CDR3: CASSQTDFNGYTF
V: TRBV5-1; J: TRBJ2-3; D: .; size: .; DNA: TGCGCCAGCAGCTTGGATCCGACAGGTTTCACAGATACGCAGTATTTT; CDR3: CASSLDPTGFTDTQYF
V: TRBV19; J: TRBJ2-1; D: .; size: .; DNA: TGTGCCAGTAGTATGTTTGGATTACCTGGGTACAATGAGCAGTTCTTC; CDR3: CASSMFGLPGYNEQFF
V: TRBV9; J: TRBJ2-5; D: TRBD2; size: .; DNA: TGTGCCAGCAGCGTCAGCAGCGGGGGCCCGGTAGAGACCCAGTACTTC; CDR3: CASSVSSGGPVETQYF
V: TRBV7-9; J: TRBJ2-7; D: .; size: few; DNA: TGTGCCAGCAGCTTACAGTCTATGAAGTACTTC; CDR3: CASSLQSMKYF
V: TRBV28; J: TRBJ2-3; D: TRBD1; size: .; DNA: TGTGCCAGCAGTTACTCTGGGACAGGGTATGGTACGCAGTATTTT; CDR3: CASSYSGTGYGTQYF
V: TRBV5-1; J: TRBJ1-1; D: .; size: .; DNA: TGCGCCAGCAGCTTACCAGGGAGTTCTAACACTGAAGCTTTCTTT; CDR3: CASSLPGSSNTEAFF
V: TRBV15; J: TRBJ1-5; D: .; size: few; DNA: TGTGCCACCAGCAACGGGCGCAATCAGCCCCAGCATTTT; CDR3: CATSNGRNQPQHF
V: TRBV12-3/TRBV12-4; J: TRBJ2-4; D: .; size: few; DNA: TGTGCCAGCAGTTTAGAATACGTGGGGCAGGCAAAAAACATTCAGTACTTC; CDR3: CASSLEYVGQAKNIQYF
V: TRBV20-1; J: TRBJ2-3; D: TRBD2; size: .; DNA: TGCAGCTTCACCGGGACTAGCGGGGGGGCGGTGAGGGCAGATACGCAGTATTTT; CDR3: CSFTGTSGGAVRADTQYF
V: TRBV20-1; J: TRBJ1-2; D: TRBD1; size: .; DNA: TGCAGTGCCAGGACAGGGTGGAATGGGGGCTACACCTTC; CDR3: CSARTGWNGGYTF
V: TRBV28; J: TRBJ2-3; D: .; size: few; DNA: TGTGCCAGCAGCTCCCTCGGGGTGTCAGATACGCAGTATTTT; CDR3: CASSSLGVSDTQYF
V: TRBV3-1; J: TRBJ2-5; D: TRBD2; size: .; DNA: TGTGCCAGCAGTCCTGGACTAGCGGGGGGCACCATCCAAGAGACCCAGTACTTC; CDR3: CASSPGLAGGTIQETQYF
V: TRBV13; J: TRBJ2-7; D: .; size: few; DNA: TGTGCCAGCAGCTTACGACGGGAAATCTGGGGCGAGCAGTACTTC; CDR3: CASSLRREIWGEQYF
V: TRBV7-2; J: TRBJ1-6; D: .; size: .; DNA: TGTGCCAGCAGCTTAGTTGCGGAGACCCTCCACTTT; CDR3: CASSLVAETLHF
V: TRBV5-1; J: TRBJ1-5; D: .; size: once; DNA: TGCGCCAGCAGCTTATCCACAGGAATCAATCAGCCCCAGCATTTT; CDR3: CASSLSTGINQPQHF
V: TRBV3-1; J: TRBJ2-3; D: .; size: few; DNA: TGTGCCAGCAGCCACTCTGGGACTTCAGCAGATACGCAGTATTTT; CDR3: CASSHSGTSADTQYF
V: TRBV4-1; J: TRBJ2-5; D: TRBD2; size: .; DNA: TGCGCCAGCAGCTCCCGGGGGGAAATATACTCGGAGACTCAGTACTTC; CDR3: CASSSRGEIYSETQYF
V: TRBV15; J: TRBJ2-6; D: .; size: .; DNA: TGTGCCACCAGCAGTCCGGGATACAGTCTTACTGGGGCCAACGTCCTGACTTTC; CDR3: CATSSPGYSLTGANVLTF
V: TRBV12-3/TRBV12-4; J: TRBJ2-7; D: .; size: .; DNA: TGTGCCAGCAGTGGCTCAGGGGGGTACGAGCAGTACTTC; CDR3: CASSGSGGYEQYF
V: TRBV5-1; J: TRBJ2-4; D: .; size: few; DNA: TGCGCCAGCAGCTTGGGATCGAGTCAGGGTGGAAACATTCAGTACTTC; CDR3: CASSLGSSQGGNIQYF
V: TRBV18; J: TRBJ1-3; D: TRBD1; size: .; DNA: TGTGCCAGCTCACCTCGGACAGGGGCTGGAAACACCATATATTTT; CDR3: CASSPRTGAGNTIYF